This T cell receptor (beta chain) was documented in a study of T cell responses to AZD1222 COVID-19 vaccine (dated by TCRdb to the early 2020s). The study in broad terms: TCR sequencing was performed for 230 to 250 trial participants, of whom roughly 200 were given two doses of AZD1222 and 26 were given two doses of MenACWY control vaccine. Trial participants were enrolled into age subgroups of 18-55, 56-69 and 70-plus years, which contained about 150, 27 and 61 TCR-sequenced participants, respectively.

With regard to this clone: No antigen is known for it. No much larger clonotype is one base removed from it; base qualities were not supplied.

Findings and caveats that apply to the study as a whole: Participants were mostly white British and included more females than males, and it was suggested by the authors that clonal diversity may have been underestimated. Conclusions about previously exposed vaccinees are limited, since just five to seven AZD1222 recipients were seropositive for SARS-CoV-2 at baseline. Epitopes outside the regions mutated in the B.1.351 and B.1.1.7 variants were reportedly recognized by nearly half of the unique spike-specific TCRs. In the small 56-69-year group, the increase in depth fell short of significance, most likely because of low power. After two AZD1222 doses, both the breadth and the depth of spike-specific TCRs were significantly higher than at day 0 and than in MenACWY recipients. The whole spike protein was spanned by vaccine-associated CD4 TCRs, and dominant responses were seen in regions 160-218 and 743-854. No day 14 peak-response samples were available, so repertoires were characterized only after the peak T cell response.

Reading the label with the study, this specimen's time point is: about 28 days (+/-7) after the second vaccine dose. Because spike-specific TCR depth and breadth did not differ between the two schedules, AZD1222 recipients who got a second dose at roughly 4 weeks were pooled with those who got a second dose at roughly 12 weeks. Samples from vaccinated people were obtained from the UK trials COV001 and COV002, which included a single-blind randomized controlled phase 2/3 trial of AZD1222 (ChAdOx1 nCoV-19) in healthy adults. For TCRbeta chain sequencing, PBMC samples were collected from trial participants at day 0 and at day 28 after the second dose. The CDR3 regions of human TCRbeta chains were analyzed by immunosequencing. Turning to the authors' computational methods: Repertoire TCRs were matched against a reference library of SARS-CoV-2-specific TCRs generated with the MIRA antigen-specificity platform. Breadth was defined as the fraction of unique TCRs that were SARS-CoV-2-associated, and depth was defined as the fraction of total T cells that were SARS-CoV-2-associated. Each spike-specific TCR was assigned to its reactive spike region and to a CD4 or CD8 class using the MIRA data. Log10-transformed breadth and depth values were compared by one-way ANOVA with Sidak's multiple comparisons tests. TCRdb re-hosts the immuneACCESS table, in-frame sequences only. Its copies lack some clones; in the studies checked, an unresolved V gene accounts for under half of them, and the cause for the rest is not known. From that table come the V and J calls and clone size; the DNA was used to work out D and trimming. The sample table shows some 140,000 clones, and 89% are seen once. In total, the top ten clones hold approximately 9.4% of the sample.

Between the V and J ends, shortened by 6 bases and 5 bases respectively, the junction contains 16 bases. The CDR3, from cysteine to phenylalanine, totals 14 residues. The only DNA kept is the CDR3, 42 bases in frame from the first base. The germline V gene (reference sequence) sets CDR1 to MNHEY and CDR2 to SMNVEV. The V gene is TRBV27 and the J gene is TRBJ1-2; TRBD1 is a weak D gene call, 5 bases matching. The receptor's source is an adult who received the AZD1222 COVID-19 vaccine. Sequencing used peripheral blood, obtained 28 days after the second AZD1222 dose. The nucleotides read TGTGCCAGCAGCCGAGGCGGGACGGAGTATGGCTACACCTTC. This translates into CASSRGGTEYGYTF.